These T cell receptor beta chains were read from a single sample in a study of blood T cell repertoires in COVID-19. Assay used: immunoSEQ multiplex PCR; TCRdb lists only in-frame clones, some missing. Of tens of thousands of clones in the sample, roughly 83% were seen once. The sequenced sample consisted of peripheral blood. These receptors came from a man aged 25 to 40 with COVID-19, enrolled during active disease. Each CDR3 is given with its conserved first and last residue. A D gene is named only where the DNA matches it firmly. Part of the rows lack a size; the others show once, few, many or a class for expanded clones.

d_gene | j_gene | abundance | v_gene | CDR3aa | CDR3nt
- | TRBJ2-2 | many | TRBV14 | CASSQDSGVPGELFF | TGTGCCAGCAGCCAAGATTCCGGGGTTCCCGGGGAGCTGTTTTTT
- | TRBJ2-2 | - | TRBV6-4 | CASNRASSSGELFF | TGTGCCAGTAACAGGGCTAGCTCGAGTGGGGAGCTGTTTTTT
TRBD1 | TRBJ2-7 | medium-sized | TRBV6-1 | CASSESRDREYEQYF | TGTGCCAGCAGTGAAAGTAGGGACAGAGAGTACGAGCAGTACTTC
TRBD2 | TRBJ2-1 | once | TRBV4-1 | CASRRGSDYNEQFF | TGCGCCAGCCGTCGCGGGAGTGACTACAATGAGCAGTTCTTC
- | TRBJ1-6 | - | TRBV5-4 | CASRPGSLHF | TGTGCCAGCCGACCAGGATCACTCCACTTT
TRBD2 | TRBJ2-7 | - | TRBV5-5 | CASSPGTSGDYEQYF | TGTGCCAGCAGCCCCGGGACTAGCGGGGACTACGAGCAGTACTTC
- | TRBJ2-1 | once | TRBV5-1 | CASMQGGSNEQFF | TGCGCCAGCATGCAGGGAGGTTCCAATGAGCAGTTCTTC
TRBD1 | TRBJ2-2 | - | TRBV7-3 | CASSSTGGSAGELFF | TGTGCCAGCAGCTCGACAGGGGGGTCAGCCGGGGAGCTGTTTTTT
TRBD1 | TRBJ1-1 | once | TRBV6-2/TRBV6-3 | CASSSKTGGSEAFF | TGTGCCAGCAGTTCCAAGACAGGGGGCTCTGAAGCTTTCTTT
- | TRBJ2-7 | - | TRBV6-5 | CASSYPQGGSYEQYF | TGTGCCAGCAGTTACCCCCAGGGTGGCTCCTACGAGCAGTACTTC
- | TRBJ1-2 | - | TRBV27 | CASSPGVDYGYTF | TGTGCCAGCAGTCCAGGGGTCGACTATGGCTACACCTTC
- | TRBJ2-5 | - | TRBV9 | CASSVAPAEETQYF | TGTGCCAGCAGCGTAGCACCCGCGGAAGAGACCCAGTACTTC
TRBD2 | TRBJ2-1 | - | TRBV10-3 | CAISERMPGLAGLRLDNEQFF | TGTGCCATCAGTGAGCGAATGCCGGGACTAGCGGGCCTTCGGTTAGACAATGAGCAGTTCTTC
TRBD1 | TRBJ2-1 | - | TRBV28 | CASSLPGTGEENEQFF | TGTGCCAGCAGTTTACCCGGGACAGGGGAAGAAAATGAGCAGTTCTTC
- | TRBJ2-1 | - | TRBV6-5 | CASRSSGGGEQFF | TGTGCCAGCAGATCGTCAGGGGGAGGTGAGCAGTTCTTC
- | TRBJ1-2 | - | TRBV7-9 | CASSPQPLDRVDYGYTF | TGTGCCAGCAGCCCCCAGCCCCTAGACCGGGTCGACTATGGCTACACCTTC
TRBD2 | TRBJ2-3 | - | TRBV24-1 | CATSDASGQADTQYF | TGTGCCACCAGTGACGCTAGCGGCCAGGCAGATACGCAGTATTTT
- | TRBJ1-1 | - | TRBV11-2 | CASSLVRGGTEAFF | TGTGCCAGCAGCTTGGTTAGGGGGGGCACTGAAGCTTTCTTT
- | TRBJ1-4 | - | TRBV11-2 | CASSGGSPEKLFF | TGTGCCAGCTCGGGGGGAAGTCCGGAAAAACTGTTTTTT
- | TRBJ2-5 | few | TRBV1 | CTSSQEILSGRAPFQETQYF | TGCACCAGCAGCCAAGAAATCCTAAGCGGGAGGGCCCCTTTCCAAGAGACCCAGTACTTC
TRBD1 | TRBJ1-1 | - | TRBV6-5 | CASSYRQGGSTEAFF | TGTGCCAGCAGTTACCGACAGGGGGGGAGCACTGAAGCTTTCTTT
- | TRBJ1-2 | - | TRBV5-6 | CASSPRHLGYGYTF | TGTGCCAGCAGCCCCCGACACCTTGGGTATGGCTACACCTTC
TRBD1 | TRBJ1-1 | - | TRBV10-3 | CAISGDRNTEAFF | TGTGCCATCAGTGGGGACAGGAACACTGAAGCTTTCTTT